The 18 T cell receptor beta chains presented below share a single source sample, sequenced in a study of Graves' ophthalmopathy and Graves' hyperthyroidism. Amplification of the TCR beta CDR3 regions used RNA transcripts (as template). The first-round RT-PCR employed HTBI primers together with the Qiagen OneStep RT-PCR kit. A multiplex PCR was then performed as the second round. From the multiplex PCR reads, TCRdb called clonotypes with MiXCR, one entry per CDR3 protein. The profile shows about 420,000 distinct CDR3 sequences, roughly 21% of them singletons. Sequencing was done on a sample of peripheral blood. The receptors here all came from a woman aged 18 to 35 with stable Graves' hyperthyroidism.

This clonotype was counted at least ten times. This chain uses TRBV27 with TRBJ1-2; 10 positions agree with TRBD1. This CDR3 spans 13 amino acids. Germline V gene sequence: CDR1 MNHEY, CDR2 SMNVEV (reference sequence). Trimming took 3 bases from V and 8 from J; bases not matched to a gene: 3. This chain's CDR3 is CASSLTGGKGYTF. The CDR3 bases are TGTGCCAGCAGTTTGACAGGGGGCAAAGGCTACACCTTC.

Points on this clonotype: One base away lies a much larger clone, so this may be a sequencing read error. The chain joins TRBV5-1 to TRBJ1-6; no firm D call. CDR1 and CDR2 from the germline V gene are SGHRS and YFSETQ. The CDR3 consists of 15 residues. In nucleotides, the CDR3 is TGCGCCAGCAGCTTGGATGGGCGGAATAATTCACACCTCCACTTT. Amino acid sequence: CASSLDGRNNSHLHF.

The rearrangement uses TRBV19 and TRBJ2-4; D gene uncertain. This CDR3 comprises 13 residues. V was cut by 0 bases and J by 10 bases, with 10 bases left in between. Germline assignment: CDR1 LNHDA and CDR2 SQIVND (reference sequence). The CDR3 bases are TGTGCCAGTAGTATAGATCGTGGCACGATTCAGTACTTC. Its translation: CASSIDRGTIQYF.

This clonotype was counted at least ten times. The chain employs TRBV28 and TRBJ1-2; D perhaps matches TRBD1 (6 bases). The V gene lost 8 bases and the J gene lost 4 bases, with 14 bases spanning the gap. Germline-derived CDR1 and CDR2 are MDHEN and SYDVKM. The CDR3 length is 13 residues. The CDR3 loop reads CASGRGDLYGYTF. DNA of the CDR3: TGTGCCAGCGGAAGGGGGGACCTCTATGGCTACACCTTC.

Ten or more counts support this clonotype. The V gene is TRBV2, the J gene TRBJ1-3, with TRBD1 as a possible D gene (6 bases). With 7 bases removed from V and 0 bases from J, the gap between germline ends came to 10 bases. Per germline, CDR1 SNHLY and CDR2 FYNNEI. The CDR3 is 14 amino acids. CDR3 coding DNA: TGTGCCAGCACCCCGGGACACTCTGGAAACACCATATATTTT. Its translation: CASTPGHSGNTIYF.

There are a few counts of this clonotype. The CDR3 protein is CASSRIAGRSSYEQYF. The DNA of the CDR3 is TGTGCCAGCAGCCGGATAGCGGGGCGGAGCTCCTACGAGCAGTACTTC. This chain links TRBV28 with TRBJ2-7; 8 bases are shared with TRBD2. The CDR3 is 16 amino acids. Losses at the gene ends were 6 bases for V and 0 bases for J; bases not matched to a gene: 10. Germline-derived CDR1 and CDR2 are MDHEN and SYDVKM.

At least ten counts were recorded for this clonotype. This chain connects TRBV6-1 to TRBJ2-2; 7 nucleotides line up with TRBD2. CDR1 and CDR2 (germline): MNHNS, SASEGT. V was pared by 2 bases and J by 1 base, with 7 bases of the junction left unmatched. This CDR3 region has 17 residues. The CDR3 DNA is TGTGCCAGCAGTGAAACCAGGACTAGGGGGAACACCGGGGAGCTGTTTTTT. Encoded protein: CASSETRTRGNTGELFF.

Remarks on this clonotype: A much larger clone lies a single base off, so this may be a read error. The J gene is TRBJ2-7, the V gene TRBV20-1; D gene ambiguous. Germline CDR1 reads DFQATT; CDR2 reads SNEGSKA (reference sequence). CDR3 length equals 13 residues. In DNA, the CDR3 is TGCAGTTCTAGGGCTGGGGTGTCCTACGAGCAGCACTTC. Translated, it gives CSSRAGVSYEQHF.

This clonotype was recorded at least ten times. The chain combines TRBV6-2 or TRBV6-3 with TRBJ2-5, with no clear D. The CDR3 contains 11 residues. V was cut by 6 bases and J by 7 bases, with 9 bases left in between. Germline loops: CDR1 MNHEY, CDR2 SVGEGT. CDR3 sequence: CASSDPGTQYF. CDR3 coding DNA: TGTGCCAGCAGCGATCCCGGGACCCAGTACTTC.

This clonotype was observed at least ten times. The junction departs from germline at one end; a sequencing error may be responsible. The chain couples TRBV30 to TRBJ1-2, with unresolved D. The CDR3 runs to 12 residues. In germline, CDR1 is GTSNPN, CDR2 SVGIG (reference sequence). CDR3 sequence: CAWSVDLNGYTF. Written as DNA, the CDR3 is TGTGCCTGGAGTGTAGATCTTAATGGCTATACCTTC.

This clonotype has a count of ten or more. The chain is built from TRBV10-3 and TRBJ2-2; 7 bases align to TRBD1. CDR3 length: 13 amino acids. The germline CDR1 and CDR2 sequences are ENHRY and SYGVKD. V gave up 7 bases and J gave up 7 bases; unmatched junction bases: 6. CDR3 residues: CAITSYRGGELFF. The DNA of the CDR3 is TGTGCCATCACCTCCTACAGGGGCGGGGAGCTGTTTTTT.

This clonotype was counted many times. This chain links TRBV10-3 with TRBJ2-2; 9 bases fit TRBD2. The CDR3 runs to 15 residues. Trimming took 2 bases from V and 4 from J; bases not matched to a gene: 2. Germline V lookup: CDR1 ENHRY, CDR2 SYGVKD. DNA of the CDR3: TGTGCCATCAGTGAGGAGACTAGCGGCACCGGGGAGCTGTTTTTT. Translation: CAISEETSGTGELFF.

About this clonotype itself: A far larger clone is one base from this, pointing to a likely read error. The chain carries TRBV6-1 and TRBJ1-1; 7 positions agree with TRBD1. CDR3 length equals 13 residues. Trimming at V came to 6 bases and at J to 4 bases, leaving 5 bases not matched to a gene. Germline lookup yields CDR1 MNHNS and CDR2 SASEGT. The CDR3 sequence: CASRKTGSTEAFF. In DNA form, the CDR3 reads TGTGCCAGCAGGAAGACAGGGAGCACTGAAGCTTTCTTT.

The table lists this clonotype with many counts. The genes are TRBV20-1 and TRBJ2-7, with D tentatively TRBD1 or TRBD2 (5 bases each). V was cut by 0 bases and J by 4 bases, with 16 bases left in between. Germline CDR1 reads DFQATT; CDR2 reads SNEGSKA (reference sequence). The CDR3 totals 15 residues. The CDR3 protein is CSARDGARGAYEQYF. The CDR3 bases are TGCAGTGCTAGAGATGGCGCTAGAGGGGCGTACGAGCAGTACTTC.

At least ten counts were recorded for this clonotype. The CDR3 here is CASSFLRLTEAFF. The DNA for the CDR3 is TGTGCCAGCAGTTTTCTCCGGTTGACTGAAGCTTTCTTT. The V and J genes are TRBV12-3 or TRBV12-4 and TRBJ1-1, with unresolved D. The CDR3 totals 13 residues. Deletions cut 3 bases from V and 5 bases from J, with 10 bases between.

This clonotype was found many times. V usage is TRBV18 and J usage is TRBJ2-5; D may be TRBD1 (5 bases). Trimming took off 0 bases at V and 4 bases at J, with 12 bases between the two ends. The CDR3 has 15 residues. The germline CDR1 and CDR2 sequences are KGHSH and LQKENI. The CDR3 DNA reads TGTGCCAGCTCACCACCGTCGAAGGGGATAGAGACCCAGTACTTC. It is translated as CASSPPSKGIETQYF.

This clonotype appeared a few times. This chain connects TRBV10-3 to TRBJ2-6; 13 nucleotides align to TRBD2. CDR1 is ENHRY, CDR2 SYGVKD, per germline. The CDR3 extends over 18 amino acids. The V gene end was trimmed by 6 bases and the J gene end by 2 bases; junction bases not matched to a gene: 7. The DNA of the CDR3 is TGTGCCATCAGACCACGACTAGCGGGAGGTACTGGGGCCAACGTCCTGACTTTC. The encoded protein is CAIRPRLAGGTGANVLTF.

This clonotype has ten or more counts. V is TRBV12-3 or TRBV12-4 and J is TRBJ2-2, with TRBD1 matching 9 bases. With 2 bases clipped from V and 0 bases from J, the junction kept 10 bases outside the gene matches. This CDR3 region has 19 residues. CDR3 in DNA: TGTGCCAGCAGTTTACCCCGGGACAGGGTGTTTGCGAACACCGGGGAGCTGTTTTTT. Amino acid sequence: CASSLPRDRVFANTGELFF.